The next 30 T cell receptor beta chains were all read from a single sample in a study of blood T cell repertoires in COVID-19. Using immunoSEQ multiplex PCR, the repertoire was profiled, and TCRdb retains in-frame clones only, with some absent. The table shows fewer than 250,000 clones, with about 87% occurring only once. The source material was peripheral blood. The receptors originated from a man in his thirties or forties with COVID-19, enrolled during active disease.

The V and J genes are TRBV4-1 and TRBJ1-5; TRBD1 is a possible D gene (6 bases). Trimming removed 2 bases at V and 1 base at J, with 15 bases between. CDR1 and CDR2 (germline): MGHRA, YSYEKL. CDR3 length equals 17 residues. The CDR3 DNA is TGCGCCAGCAGCCAACCACAGGGTTTGGGAAGCAATCAGCCCCAGCATTTT. As protein: CASSQPQGLGSNQPQHF.

This chain uses TRBV29-1 with TRBJ2-2, with TRBD2 matching over 8 bases. J gave up 5 bases and V 6 bases, and 8 bases lay outside the gene matches. The CDR3 covers 14 residues. Looked up from germline, CDR1 is SQVTM and CDR2 is ANQGSEA. In DNA, the CDR3 is TGCAGCGTGGCCGGACGGGGGGGAACCGGGGAGCTGTTTTTT. It translates to CSVAGRGGTGELFF.

This clone appeared a single time. J is TRBJ2-7 and V is TRBV6-5; D possibly corresponds to TRBD2 (6 bases). Looked up from germline, CDR1 is MNHEY and CDR2 is SVGAGI. Trimming removed 8 bases at V and 4 bases at J, with 15 bases between. The CDR3 has 13 residues. The CDR3 protein is CASSIAEQYEQYF. The DNA of the CDR3 is TGTGCCAGCTCAATAGCGGAGCAATACGAGCAGTACTTC.

V usage is TRBV28 and J usage is TRBJ1-1; D is unresolved. Trimming took off 7 bases at V and 2 bases at J, with 14 bases between the two ends. The CDR3 is 14 residues long. CDR1 and CDR2 (germline): MDHEN, SYDVKM. The CDR3 region is CASTSYRVNTEAFF. CDR3 DNA: TGTGCCAGCACCTCCTACCGGGTAAACACTGAAGCTTTCTTT.

The gene calls are TRBV7-6 and TRBJ1-4; TRBD1 might be the D (6 bases). Germline loops: CDR1 SGHVS, CDR2 FNYEAQ. There are 15 residues in the CDR3. V gave up 0 bases and J gave up 8 bases, with 13 bases separating them. The CDR3 DNA reads TGTGCCAGCAGCTTAGCGAGCAGGCAGGGGGAAAAACTGTTTTTT. This encodes CASSLASRQGEKLFF.

CDR3 residues: CASSLSLATEAFF. The CDR3 DNA reads TGTGCCAGCAGCTTGTCCCTAGCTACTGAAGCTTTCTTT. The V call is TRBV5-4, the J call TRBJ1-1; D not certain. Trimming stripped 1 base from V and 5 bases from J, with 9 bases between. CDR3 length equals 13 residues. CDR1 and CDR2 from the germline V gene are SGHNT and YYREEE (reference sequence). The full variable domain, in which reference TRBV5-4 and TRBJ1-1 provide the parts outside the CDR3, is ETGVTQSPTHLIKTRGQQVTLRCSSQSGHNTVSWYQQALGQGPQFIFQYYREEENGRGNFPPRFSGLQFPNYSSELNVNALELDDSALYLCASSLSLATEAFFGQGTRLTVV.

The rearrangement links TRBV5-4 to TRBJ1-2; perhaps TRBD1 as D (6 bases). The CDR3 sequence is 14 residues long. The V and J ends lost 3 bases and 8 bases respectively, with 17 bases between them. Germline V gives CDR1 SGHNT, CDR2 YYREEE (reference sequence). CDR3 DNA: TGTGCCAGCAGCTGGGACACTAACTTGTGGGGCTACACCTTC. It yields the protein CASSWDTNLWGYTF.

This clone has only a few counts. The chain has TRBV21-1 and TRBJ1-1; TRBD1 is taken as the D call from the table, unchecked against the DNA. TRBV21-1 is noted as a pseudogene. The CDR3 length is 15 residues. This CDR3 is CASSKLGGTNTEAFF. CDR3 DNA: TGTGCCAGCAGCAAATTAGGGGGTACGAACACTGAAGCTTTCTTT.

CDR3 in amino acids: CSASKGFEGQPQHF. The CDR3 DNA reads TGCAGTGCTAGTAAAGGGTTCGAGGGACAGCCCCAGCATTTT. The rearrangement uses TRBV20-1 and TRBJ1-5; no definite D call. Germline assignment: CDR1 DFQATT and CDR2 SNEGSKA (reference sequence). Deletions cut 3 bases from V and 7 bases from J, with 16 bases between. This CDR3 has 14 amino acids.

This chain connects TRBV7-9 to TRBJ2-7; TRBD1 matches 8 bases. The germline V gene has CDR1 SEHNR and CDR2 FQNEAQ (reference sequence). The CDR3 has 15 residues. V dropped 2 bases and J dropped 3; count of bases not matched to a gene: 6. The chain's CDR3 is CASSLRAGGLYEQYF. The CDR3 region has the DNA TGTGCCAGCAGCTTAAGGGCAGGGGGCCTCTACGAGCAGTACTTC.

The rearrangement uses TRBV7-9 and TRBJ1-1, with D maybe TRBD1 (6 bases). Germline CDR1 SEHNR, CDR2 FQNEAQ (reference sequence). The CDR3 loop spans 15 amino acids. V was cut by 2 bases and J by 1 base, with 11 bases left in between. CDR3 amino acids: CASSLLGAPNTEAFF. In DNA form, the CDR3 reads TGTGCCAGCAGCTTATTGGGGGCCCCGAACACTGAAGCTTTCTTT.

This clone was found a few times. The CDR3 region is CASSQDPRKGPEAFF. Here the CDR3 DNA reads TGTGCCAGCAGCCAAGATCCTAGAAAAGGCCCCGAAGCTTTCTTT. This chain joins TRBV3-1 (or the pseudogene TRBV3-2) and TRBJ1-1; D not resolved. Looked up from germline, CDR1 is LGHDT and CDR2 is YNNKEL (reference sequence). The V gene lost 0 bases and the J gene lost 8 bases, with 16 bases spanning the gap. The CDR3 covers 15 residues.

The chain couples TRBV7-9 to TRBJ2-1; perhaps TRBD1 as D (5 bases). Germline V CDR1 and CDR2: SEHNR, FQNEAQ (reference sequence). This CDR3 contains 12 residues. Trimming left V 6 bases short and J 6 bases short, with 9 bases between. CDR3 amino acids: CASRRQFNEQFF. The CDR3 DNA reads as TGTGCCAGCAGACGACAGTTCAATGAGCAGTTCTTC.

The rearrangement uses TRBV7-2 and TRBJ2-1, with D possibly being TRBD1 (6 bases). V lost 2 bases and J 0 bases, leaving 17 bases between the germline ends. Germline V gives CDR1 SGHTA, CDR2 FQGNSA. CDR3 length equals 18 residues. The CDR3 region is CASSLSPGQIDSYNEQFF. As DNA, the CDR3 is TGTGCCAGCAGCTTATCTCCGGGACAAATTGACTCCTACAATGAGCAGTTCTTC.

This clone was detected once. The same CDR3 can be traced to other DNA sequences in this sample. V gene TRBV5-1 combines with J gene TRBJ1-2; TRBD1 matches at 10 bases. The CDR3 has 15 residues. Trimming cost V 0 bases and J 3 bases; bases outside gene matches: 2. Germline V gene data show CDR1 as SGHRS and CDR2 as YFSETQ. CDR3 in amino acids: CASSLGGTGDYGYTF. The CDR3 DNA follows: TGCGCCAGCAGCTTGGGCGGGACAGGGGACTATGGCTACACCTTC.

Concerning this clone: One end of the junction varies from germline; a read error may be responsible. The V call is TRBV4-1, the J call TRBJ1-2; 7 bases line up with TRBD1. Looked up from germline, CDR1 is MGHRA and CDR2 is YSYEKL. The CDR3 length is 12 residues. CDR3 amino acids: CASRGDRVGNTF. Here the CDR3 DNA reads TGCGCCAGCAGGGGAGACAGGGTTGGCAACACCTTC.

V usage is TRBV19 and J usage is TRBJ1-5; TRBD1 agrees at 12 bases. CDR1 and CDR2 (germline): LNHDA, SQIVND (reference sequence). Trimming took 5 bases from V and 6 from J; bases not matched to a gene: 8. The CDR3 contains 16 residues. The DNA of the CDR3 is TGTGCCAGTAGTGGGACAGGGGGCGCGGTTGGTCAGCCCCAGCATTTT. Its protein product is CASSGTGGAVGQPQHF.

The chain combines TRBV10-3 with TRBJ1-2, with D unclear. This CDR3 is 16 amino acids long. V was trimmed by 0 bases and J by 7 bases, leaving 18 bases between them. The germline gives CDR1 ENHRY, CDR2 SYGVKD. CDR3: CAISESKAAPGVGYTF. In nucleotides, the CDR3 is TGTGCCATCAGTGAGTCAAAAGCGGCGCCCGGGGTTGGCTACACCTTC.

The chain carries TRBV24-1 and TRBJ1-5; unclear D gene. Between the trimmed V and J ends, which lost 3 bases and 11 bases, there was a span of 10 bases. Germline loops: CDR1 KGHDR, CDR2 SFDVKD. The CDR3 spans 12 residues. As DNA, the CDR3 is TGTGCCACCAGTGATACGACTAAAGCCCAGCATTTT. It specifies CATSDTTKAQHF.

This clone is a singleton in its sample. This chain links TRBV9 with TRBJ2-7; no reliable D call. Germline CDR1 and CDR2: SGDLS and YYNGEE. This CDR3 comprises 12 residues. Trimming cost V 0 bases and J 7 bases, with 8 bases left between them. The CDR3 here is CASSVGGDEQYF. The CDR3, as DNA: TGTGCCAGCAGCGTAGGTGGAGATGAGCAGTACTTC. Variable domain in full (rest from reference TRBV9 and TRBJ2-7): DSGVTQTPKHLITATGQRVTLRCSPRSGDLSVYWYQQSLDQGLQFLIQYYNGEERAKGNILERFSAQQFPDLHSELNLSSLELGDSALYFCASSVGGDEQYFGPGTRLTVT.

The genes are TRBV7-8 and TRBJ1-5; D remains unclear. Trimming stripped 5 bases from V and 0 bases from J, with 8 bases between. The CDR3 sequence is 14 residues long. Looked up from germline, CDR1 is SGHVS and CDR2 is FQNEAQ. CDR3 coding DNA: TGTGCCAGCAGCCCGGGGTATAGCAATCAGCCCCAGCATTTT. Amino acid sequence: CASSPGYSNQPQHF.

This chain connects TRBV7-8 to TRBJ2-3; TRBD2 matches at 12 bases. Germline CDR1 SGHVS, CDR2 FQNEAQ. V lost 1 base, J lost 1 base, and 6 bases stayed unmatched. The length of the CDR3 is 18 residues. CDR3 sequence reads: CASSLGLAGGSRTDTQYF. The CDR3 DNA reads as TGTGCCAGCAGCTTAGGTCTAGCGGGAGGGTCCCGCACAGATACGCAGTATTTT.

J is TRBJ2-1 and V is TRBV4-2, with 8 bases lining up with TRBD2. V was pared by 0 bases and J by 4 bases, with 2 bases of the junction left unmatched. The CDR3 consists of 15 residues. CDR1 LGHNA and CDR2 YNFKEQ come from the germline V gene. This CDR3 is CASSQEAGAYNEQFF. CDR3 DNA: TGTGCCAGCAGCCAAGAAGCGGGGGCTTACAATGAGCAGTTCTTC.

The genes are TRBV2 and TRBJ2-7; 7 nucleotides match TRBD1. CDR1 and CDR2 from the germline V gene are SNHLY and FYNNEI. The CDR3 totals 14 residues. Unmatched junction bases numbered 7, after V lost 3 bases and J lost 5 bases. The CDR3 DNA reads as TGTGCCAGCAGTGACGGGACAGTAAGGGACGAGCAGTACTTC. This codes for CASSDGTVRDEQYF.

This clone was seen just once. J is TRBJ2-4 and V is TRBV6-5; D remains unclear. The CDR3 has 16 amino acids. The ends were cut back, 0 bases at V and 1 base at J, with 10 bases in the middle. The germline V gene encodes CDR1 MNHEY and CDR2 SVGAGI. CDR3 nucleotides: TGTGCCAGCAGTTACTCTCAGGCTTTGGCCAAAAACATTCAGTACTTC. Residues: CASSYSQALAKNIQYF.

This clone has more than one count but fewer than ten. The chain combines TRBV4-2 with TRBJ1-5; 8 bases align to TRBD1. CDR3 length: 15 amino acids. Germline V CDR1 and CDR2: LGHNA, YNFKEQ. V lost 1 base to trimming and J lost 7 bases; unmatched junction nucleotides: 6. CDR3 in DNA: TGTGCCAGCAGCCAAGTGGACAGGGATCACCAGCCCCAGCATTTT. This codes for CASSQVDRDHQPQHF.

The V gene is TRBV6-4, the J gene TRBJ2-6; 11 nucleotides align to TRBD2. V lost 6 bases to trimming and J lost 4 bases; unmatched junction nucleotides: 14. The CDR3 is made up of 19 amino acids. Germline CDR1 and CDR2: MRHNA and SNTAGT. DNA for the CDR3: TGTGCCAGCAGCTCACTAGCGGGGGATAGTGTAGCCGGGGCCAACGTCCTGACTTTC. Protein product: CASSSLAGDSVAGANVLTF.

The gene calls are TRBV2 and TRBJ2-3, with D possibly being TRBD1 (5 bases). The CDR3 runs 14 residues. The V gene lost 6 bases and the J gene lost 3 bases, with 13 bases spanning the gap. The germline gives CDR1 SNHLY, CDR2 FYNNEI. CDR3 in DNA: TGTGCCAGCAGCCAGACAGTAGTTACAGATACGCAGTATTTT. It specifies CASSQTVVTDTQYF.

The rearrangement joins TRBV19 to TRBJ1-2; D gene unclear. CDR3 length equals 14 residues. Trimming left V 3 bases short and J 2 bases short, with 10 bases between. Germline CDR1 reads LNHDA; CDR2 reads SQIVND (reference sequence). The CDR3 DNA follows: TGTGCCAGTAGTATTATTAACAGAAACTATGGCTACACCTTC. Translated: CASSIINRNYGYTF.

The table lists this clone with a count of one. This chain joins TRBV7-8 and TRBJ1-4; no clear D. Trimming removed 5 bases at V and 13 bases at J, with 17 bases between. CDR3 length: 13 residues. CDR1 is SGHVS, CDR2 FQNEAQ, per germline. The CDR3 sequence: CASSPVGYGLLFF. The CDR3 DNA is TGTGCCAGCAGCCCCGTCGGGTATGGGTTACTGTTTTTT.